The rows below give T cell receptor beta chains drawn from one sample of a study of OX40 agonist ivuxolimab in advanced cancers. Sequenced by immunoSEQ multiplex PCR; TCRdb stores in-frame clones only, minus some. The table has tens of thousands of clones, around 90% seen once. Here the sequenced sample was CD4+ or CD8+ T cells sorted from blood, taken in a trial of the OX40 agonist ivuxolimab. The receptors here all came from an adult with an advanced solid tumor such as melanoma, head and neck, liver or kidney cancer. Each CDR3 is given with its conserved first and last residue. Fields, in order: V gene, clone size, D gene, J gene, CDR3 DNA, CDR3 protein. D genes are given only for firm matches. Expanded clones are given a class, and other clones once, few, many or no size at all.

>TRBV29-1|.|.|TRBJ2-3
TGCAGCGTTGAAGAGATCAGAACTGCGCAGTATTTT
CSVEEIRTAQYF
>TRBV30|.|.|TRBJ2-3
TGTGCCTGGATCCGTTGGGATACGCAGTATTTT
CAWIRWDTQYF
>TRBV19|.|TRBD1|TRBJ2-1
TGTGCCAGTAGGATTACAGGGGTAGACTACAATGAGCAGTTCTTC
CASRITGVDYNEQFF
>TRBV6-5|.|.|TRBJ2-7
TGTGCCAGCAGTAATATAGCGGACAGCTCCTACGAGCAGTACTTC
CASSNIADSSYEQYF
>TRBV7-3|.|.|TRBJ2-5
TGTGCCAGCAGCTTACGCGGCAGGGGGGAAGAGACCCAGTACTTC
CASSLRGRGEETQYF
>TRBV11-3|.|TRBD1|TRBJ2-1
TGTGCCAGCAGCTTCGGACAGGTGGGCAATGAGCAGTTCTTC
CASSFGQVGNEQFF
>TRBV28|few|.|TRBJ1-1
TGTGCCAGCAGTATAAACACAGAAGCTTTCTTT
CASSINTEAFF
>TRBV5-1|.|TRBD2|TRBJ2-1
TGCGCCAGCAGCCGAGGGACTAGCGGAAACAATGAGCAGTTCTTC
CASSRGTSGNNEQFF
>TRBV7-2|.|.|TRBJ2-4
TGTGCCAGCAGCCCCCAGGTGGGGGGAAAAAACATTCAGTACTTC
CASSPQVGGKNIQYF
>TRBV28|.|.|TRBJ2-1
TGTGCCAGCAGTACCCAGAATGAGCAGTTCTTC
CASSTQNEQFF
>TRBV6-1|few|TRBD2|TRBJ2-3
TGTGCCAGCACAGCCGGGAGGGCCACAGATACGCAGTATTTT
CASTAGRATDTQYF
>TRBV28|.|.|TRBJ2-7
TGTGCCAGCAGTTTGCCAGGGACCGGTTTTCTCTACGAGCAGTACTTC
CASSLPGTGFLYEQYF
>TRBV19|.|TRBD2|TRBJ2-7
TGTGCCAGTAACGCCGGCGGGAGTGCCTACGAGCAGTACTTC
CASNAGGSAYEQYF
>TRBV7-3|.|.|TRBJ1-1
TGTGCCAGCAGCTCACAGGTTAACACTGAAGCTTTCTTT
CASSSQVNTEAFF
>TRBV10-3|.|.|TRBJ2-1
TGTGCCATCAGCCCGCTACTTGATCCCAATGAGCAGTTCTTC
CAISPLLDPNEQFF
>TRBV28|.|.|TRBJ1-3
TGTGCCAGCAGTCAGAATGGGCCCGGAAACACCATATATTTT
CASSQNGPGNTIYF
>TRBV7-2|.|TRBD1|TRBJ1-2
TGTGCCAGCAGCGCACTACAGGGGAACTATGGCTACACCTTC
CASSALQGNYGYTF
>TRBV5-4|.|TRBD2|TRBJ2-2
TGTGCCAGCAGCAGACAGGGTCGGGGAAGTACTAGCGGGTCCGGGGAGCTGTTTTTT
CASSRQGRGSTSGSGELFF
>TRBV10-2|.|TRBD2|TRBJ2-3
TGCGCCAGCGGGTTAGCGGGAGCCGAAACAGATACGCAGTATTTT
CASGLAGAETDTQYF